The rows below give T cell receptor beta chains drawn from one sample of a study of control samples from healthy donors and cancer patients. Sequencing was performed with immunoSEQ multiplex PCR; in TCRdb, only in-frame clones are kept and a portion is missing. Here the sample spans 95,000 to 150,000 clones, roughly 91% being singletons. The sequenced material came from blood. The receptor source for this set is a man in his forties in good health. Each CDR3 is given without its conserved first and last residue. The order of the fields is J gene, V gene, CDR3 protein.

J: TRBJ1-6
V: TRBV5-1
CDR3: ASSLLPGPTYNSPLH

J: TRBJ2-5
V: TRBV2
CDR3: ASSAIAGKETQY

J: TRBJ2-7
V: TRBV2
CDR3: ASSESDGRSYEQY

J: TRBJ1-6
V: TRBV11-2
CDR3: ASRPTAGTRKNEALH

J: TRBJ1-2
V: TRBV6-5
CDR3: ASSSPGRGDYGYT

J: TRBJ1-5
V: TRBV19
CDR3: ASSTWTDRINQPQH

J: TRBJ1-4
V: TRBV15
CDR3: ATSRERRGDEKLF

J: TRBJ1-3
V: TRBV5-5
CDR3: ASSLGPYSGNTIY

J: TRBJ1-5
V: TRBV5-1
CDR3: ASSLGGGQPQH

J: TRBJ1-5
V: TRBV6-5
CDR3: ASRLGQAITH

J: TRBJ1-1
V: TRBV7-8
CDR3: ASSLVGRGAGSAF

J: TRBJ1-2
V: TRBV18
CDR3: ASSPGQIYGYT

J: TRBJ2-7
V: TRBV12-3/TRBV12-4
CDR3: ASRGQRYEQY

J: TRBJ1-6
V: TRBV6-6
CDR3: ASSTGQSSYNSPLH

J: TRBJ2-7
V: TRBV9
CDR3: ASSAGHGPYEQY

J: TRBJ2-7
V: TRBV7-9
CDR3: ASSLRTGYEQY

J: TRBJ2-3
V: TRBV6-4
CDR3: ASSGTGTSDTQY

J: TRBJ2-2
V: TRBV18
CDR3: ASSPRGTDTGELF

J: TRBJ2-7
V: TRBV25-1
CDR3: ASSERYGVSYEQY

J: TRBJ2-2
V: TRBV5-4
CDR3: ASSWASNTGELF

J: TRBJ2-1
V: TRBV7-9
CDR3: ASSLASRTFSYNEQF

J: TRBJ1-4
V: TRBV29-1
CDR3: SAGDRANEKLF

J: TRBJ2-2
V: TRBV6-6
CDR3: ASSLGQGAANTGELF

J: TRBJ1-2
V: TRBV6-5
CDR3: ASSRTGEGYGYT

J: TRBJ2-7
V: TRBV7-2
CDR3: ASSFRQLVSYEQY

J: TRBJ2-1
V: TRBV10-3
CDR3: AISESKGGLSYNEQF

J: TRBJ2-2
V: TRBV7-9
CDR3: ASSLLRVSGELF

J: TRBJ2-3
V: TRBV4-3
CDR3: ASSQDSGGGMADTQY

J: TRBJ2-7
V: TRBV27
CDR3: ASSFNAQSAQY

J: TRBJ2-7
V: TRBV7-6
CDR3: ASSLGGVQGFPYEQY

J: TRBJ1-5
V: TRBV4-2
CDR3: ASSQDTAGGNQPQH

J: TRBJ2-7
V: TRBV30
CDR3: AWSVPGYDSRYEQY

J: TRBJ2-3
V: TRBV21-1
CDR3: ASSKATVRTDTQY

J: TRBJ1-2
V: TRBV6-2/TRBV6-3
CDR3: ASSYSRTIPSHT

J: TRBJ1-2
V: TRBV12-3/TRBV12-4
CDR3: ASSYSGGGGYT

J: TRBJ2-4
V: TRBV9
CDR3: ASSAAGQAKNIQY

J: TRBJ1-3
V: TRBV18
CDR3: ASSLDILPGNTIY

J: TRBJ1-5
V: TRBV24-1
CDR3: ATSDGYQPQH

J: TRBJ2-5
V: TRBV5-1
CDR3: ASSLGRASLETQY

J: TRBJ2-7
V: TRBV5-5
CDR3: ASSSGLAGLSSYEQY

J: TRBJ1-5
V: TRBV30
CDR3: AWSTQGGQPQH

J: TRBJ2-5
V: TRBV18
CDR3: ASSPDKTGGGETQY

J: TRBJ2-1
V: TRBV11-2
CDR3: ASSSGLYNEQF

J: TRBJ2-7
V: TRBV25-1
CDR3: ASSAGTGGYEQY

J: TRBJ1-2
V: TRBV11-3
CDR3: ASSLGIGGNYGYT

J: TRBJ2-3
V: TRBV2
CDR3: ARGGQDTQY

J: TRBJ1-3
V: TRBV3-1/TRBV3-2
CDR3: ASSQGRGQGNTIY

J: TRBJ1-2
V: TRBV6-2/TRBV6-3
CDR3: ASSYSGQGRGYT

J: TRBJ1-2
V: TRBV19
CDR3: ASSIRGYYGYT

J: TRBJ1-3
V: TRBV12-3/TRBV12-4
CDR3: ASSIAGGNTIY

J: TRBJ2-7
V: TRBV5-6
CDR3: ASSLAPTGNRYEQY

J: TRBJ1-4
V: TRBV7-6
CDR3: ASSLAAGANEKLF

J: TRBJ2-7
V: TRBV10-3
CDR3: AISRQGGGTEQY

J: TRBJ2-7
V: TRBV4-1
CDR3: ASSQERSSYEQY

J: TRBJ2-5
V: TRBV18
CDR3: ASSPETGMETQY

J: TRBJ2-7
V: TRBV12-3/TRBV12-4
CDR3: ASSFDLDYEQY

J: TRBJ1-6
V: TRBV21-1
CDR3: ASSNQWDYNSPLH

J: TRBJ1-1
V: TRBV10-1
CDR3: ASRRDRGSEAF

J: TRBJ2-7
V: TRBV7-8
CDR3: ASSLRQGNYEQY